The 11 T cell receptor beta chains given below trace back to one sample, sequenced in a study of T cell repertoires in cytomegalovirus infection. For these TCRs, the target antigens are not known. Each CDR3 protein gets one entry after TCRdb re-called the reads with MiXCR. The sample yields 110,000 or so distinct CDR3 sequences, roughly 30% seen once. Source: CD8+ T cells from cultured PBMCs, taken from culture after CMV antigen stimulation. All receptors derive from a human donor in good health (CMV status not recorded). Some clones in this sample may be carry-over from other donors' samples.

This clonotype has more than one count but fewer than ten. The chain employs TRBV2 and TRBJ1-4, with TRBD1 matching over 9 bases. V lost 1 base, J lost 4 bases, and 19 bases stayed unmatched. The CDR3 runs to 21 residues. Germline V gene data show CDR1 as SNHLY and CDR2 as FYNNEI. CDR3 DNA: TGTGCCAGCAGTGAAGTGTCGGTCCAATATCTGACAGGGGGAGATAATGAAAAACTGTTTTTT. Residues: CASSEVSVQYLTGGDNEKLFF.

This clonotype occurred a few times. J is TRBJ2-3 and V is TRBV20-1, with D tentatively TRBD1 (6 bases). This CDR3 has 16 amino acids. Germline V gene lookup returns CDR1 DFQATT and CDR2 SNEGSKA (reference sequence). The V end was cut by 2 bases, the J end by 0 bases, with 15 bases between. CDR3 sequence (DNA): TGCAGTGCTAGACCCCATGACAGGATAAGCACAGATACGCAGTATTTT. It specifies CSARPHDRISTDTQYF.

This clonotype has at least ten counts. The chain uses TRBV7-2 and TRBJ1-5; TRBD1 agrees at 7 bases. This CDR3 is 15 amino acids long. Germline V gene sequence: CDR1 SGHTA, CDR2 FQGNSA. V shed 3 bases, J shed 4 bases, and the junction held 6 bases outside the gene matches. The CDR3 loop reads CASSFGQAANQPQHF. The CDR3 DNA reads TGTGCCAGCAGCTTCGGACAGGCAGCAAATCAGCCCCAGCATTTT.

This clonotype was detected many times. This chain links TRBV6-1 with TRBJ1-6, with 11 bases lining up with TRBD1. Trimming took 5 bases from V and 10 from J; bases not matched to a gene: 4. Germline CDR1 MNHNS, CDR2 SASEGT. The CDR3 is 14 residues long. The CDR3 DNA reads TGTGCCAGCAGTATGGACAGGGGGCAATCACCCCTCCACTTT. Amino acid sequence: CASSMDRGQSPLHF.

This clonotype has more than one count but fewer than ten. V usage is TRBV4-3 and J usage is TRBJ1-1, with D maybe TRBD1 (5 bases). Germline V gene lookup returns CDR1 LGHNA and CDR2 YSLEER. V lost 1 base and J lost 6, with 12 bases in between. This CDR3 spans 14 amino acids. CDR3 nucleotides: TGCGCCAGCAGCCAAGCCATGGGACGGCCTGAAGCTTTCTTT. Translated, it gives CASSQAMGRPEAFF.

J is TRBJ2-3 and V is TRBV11-2; TRBD1 agrees at 8 bases. Germline lookup yields CDR1 SGHAT and CDR2 FQNNGV. Trimming took 5 bases from V and 4 from J; bases not matched to a gene: 11. The CDR3 has 16 amino acids. The CDR3 loop is CASSRPRDRRPDTQYF. CDR3 coding DNA: TGTGCCAGCAGCCGGCCCCGGGACAGGCGACCAGATACGCAGTATTTT.

The chain joins TRBV11-2 to TRBJ2-7; D remains ambiguous. V gave up 5 bases and J gave up 3 bases, with 35 bases separating them. Germline-derived CDR1 and CDR2 are SGHAT and FQNNGV. The CDR3 is 21 amino acids. The CDR3 DNA reads as TGTGCCAGCAGCCCCTGGCCCAGGAACCCCAACATTGATCAAAATTTCTACGAGCAGTACTTC. It yields the protein CASSPWPRNPNIDQNFYEQYF.

V usage is TRBV27 and J usage is TRBJ1-5, with TRBD1 identical over 9 bases. CDR1 MNHEY and CDR2 SMNVEV come from the germline V gene (reference sequence). The CDR3 sequence is 19 residues long. The ends lost 0 bases at V and 2 bases at J; junction bases unmatched: 11. The CDR3 here is CASSLSGTGLGGGNQPQHF. The CDR3 DNA is TGTGCCAGCAGTTTATCCGGGACAGGGCTCGGGGGTGGCAATCAGCCCCAGCATTTT.

The chain is built from TRBV9 and TRBJ2-7, with D uncertain. CDR1 and CDR2 (germline): SGDLS, YYNGEE. Trimming stripped 0 bases from V and 2 bases from J, with 6 bases between. The CDR3 has 13 amino acids. CDR3 residues: CASSVDVAYEQYF. The CDR3 DNA follows: TGTGCCAGCAGCGTAGATGTAGCCTACGAGCAGTACTTC.

This chain links TRBV6-2 or TRBV6-3 with TRBJ2-2; 14 nucleotides agree with TRBD2. V lost 2 bases, J lost 5 bases, and 10 bases stayed unmatched. This CDR3 has 19 amino acids. Germline CDR1 MNHEY, CDR2 SVGEGT. CDR3 DNA sequence: TGTGCCAGCAGTTACCTGGGACTAGCGGGGGCCAGGGGGACCGGGGAGCTGTTTTTT. It codes for CASSYLGLAGARGTGELFF.

A few counts support this clonotype. J is TRBJ2-7 and V is TRBV6-2 or TRBV6-3; a possible D gene is TRBD1 (6 bases). This CDR3 comprises 22 residues. CDR1 MNHEY and CDR2 SVGEGT come from the germline V gene. V lost 3 bases and J lost 0, with 33 bases in between. In DNA, the CDR3 is TGTGCCAGCAGTTATTGGTCTCCGGGCCAAACTCAAGCTTTGGACAGCTCCTACGAGCAGTACTTC. This translates into CASSYWSPGQTQALDSSYEQYF.